One sample yielded the 25 T cell receptor beta chains listed below, sequenced in a study of human thymus T cells. Assay used: immunoSEQ multiplex PCR; TCRdb lists only in-frame clones, some missing. The table lists 46,000 or so clones, about 95% of them singletons, with approximately 0.16% in the top ten. The sample comprised blood. Receptor source: a girl in the first two years of life with a congenital heart defect but otherwise immunologically healthy.

The V gene is TRBV4-1, the J gene TRBJ2-1, with D tentatively TRBD2 (5 bases). CDR1 is MGHRA and CDR2 is YSYEKL in the germline V gene. The ends were cut back, 1 base at V and 0 bases at J, with 10 bases in the middle. The CDR3 runs 16 residues. CDR3 sequence: CASSQGPTSSYNEQFF. The DNA of the CDR3 is TGCGCCAGCAGCCAAGGACCCACTAGCTCCTACAATGAGCAGTTCTTC.

The gene calls are TRBV5-1 and TRBJ2-5, with TRBD1 matching 7 bases. The CDR3 consists of 14 residues. Germline V gene lookup returns CDR1 SGHRS and CDR2 YFSETQ. The trim removed 4 bases at V and 5 bases at J, leaving 8 bases unmatched. The CDR3 protein is CASSSDRARETQYF. CDR3 in DNA: TGCGCCAGCAGCAGCGACAGGGCCAGGGAGACCCAGTACTTC.

The V and J genes are TRBV27 and TRBJ2-7; tentatively, D is TRBD2 (5 bases). The CDR3 covers 14 residues. Germline CDR1 MNHEY, CDR2 SMNVEV (reference sequence). Trimming removed 2 bases from V and 4 bases from J, with 12 bases in between. In DNA form, the CDR3 reads TGTGCCAGCAGTTTAGGGAGTGTGGCTTACGAGCAGTACTTC. The encoded protein is CASSLGSVAYEQYF.

This sequence joins TRBV6-5 and TRBJ2-7; D may be TRBD1 (6 bases). The CDR3 has 14 amino acids. Germline-derived CDR1 and CDR2 are MNHEY and SVGAGI. V lost 0 bases to trimming and J lost 3 bases, with 9 bases between them. The DNA of the CDR3 is TGTGCCAGCAGTTACTCGATAGGGGGCTACGAGCAGTACTTC. It specifies CASSYSIGGYEQYF.

This chain links TRBV4-1 with TRBJ2-2; TRBD2 agrees at 8 bases. CDR3 length: 17 residues. J was trimmed by 1 base and V by 4 bases; bases with no gene match: 8. The V gene's germline CDR1 is MGHRA and CDR2 YSYEKL. This CDR3 reads CASSLLPGLVNTGELFF. The CDR3 nucleotides are TGCGCCAGCAGCCTACTACCGGGACTAGTGAACACCGGGGAGCTGTTTTTT.

The chain recombines TRBV5-1 with TRBJ2-1; D is perhaps TRBD2 (5 bases). V was trimmed by 3 bases and J by 7 bases, leaving 11 bases between them. Germline-derived CDR1 and CDR2 are SGHRS and YFSETQ. The CDR3 is made up of 13 amino acids. The CDR3 DNA follows: TGCGCCAGCAGCTCAAGGCCGGGGAATGAGCAGTTCTTC. Its protein is CASSSRPGNEQFF.

V usage is TRBV9 and J usage is TRBJ2-7, with D unclear. The CDR3 spans 13 residues. CDR1 is SGDLS and CDR2 is YYNGEE in the germline V gene. The V end was cut by 2 bases, the J end by 6 bases, with 12 bases between. In DNA, the CDR3 is TGTGCCAGCAGCGTTCAGGCCTTCGGCGAGCAGTACTTC. It encodes CASSVQAFGEQYF.

V usage is TRBV7-9 and J usage is TRBJ1-2, with no clear D. Trimming removed 7 bases at V and 0 bases at J, with 18 bases between. The CDR3 has 16 residues. The germline V gene encodes CDR1 SEHNR and CDR2 FQNEAQ (reference sequence). CDR3 bases: TGTGCCAGCACCCCACTTCGGGATTCTTCTAACTATGGCTACACCTTC. It encodes CASTPLRDSSNYGYTF.

The chain carries TRBV6-1 and TRBJ1-1, with D possibly matching TRBD1 (5 bases). The ends were cut back, 0 bases at V and 9 bases at J, with 11 bases in the middle. The germline V gene encodes CDR1 MNHNS and CDR2 SASEGT. The CDR3 sequence is 13 residues long. The CDR3 DNA follows: TGTGCCAGCAGTGAAGCCGCAAGGGGTAAAGCTTTCTTT. This gives the protein CASSEAARGKAFF.

The chain couples TRBV5-4 to TRBJ2-3; the D is unclear. CDR1 is SGHNT, CDR2 YYREEE, per germline (reference sequence). The CDR3 extends over 13 amino acids. V lost 2 bases and J 4 bases, leaving 8 bases between the germline ends. The CDR3 protein is CASSFRAADTQYF. The CDR3 DNA reads as TGTGCCAGCAGCTTCCGGGCCGCAGATACGCAGTATTTT.

The J gene is TRBJ1-2, the V gene TRBV19; 7 bases map to TRBD1. Germline assignment: CDR1 LNHDA and CDR2 SQIVND (reference sequence). The length of the CDR3 is 17 residues. V lost 10 bases, J lost 5 bases, and 22 bases stayed unmatched. The chain's CDR3 is CATRIATRGGQTYGYTF. DNA for the CDR3: TGTGCCACCAGAATCGCGACTAGGGGGGGACAGACATATGGCTACACCTTC.

The chain links TRBV20-1 to TRBJ2-3; the match to TRBD2 covers 8 bases. V shed 6 bases and J 5 bases; nucleotides not matched to a gene: 1. Germline CDR1 is DFQATT and CDR2 is SNEGSKA (reference sequence). There are 11 residues in the CDR3. DNA for the CDR3: TGCAGTGCCCGGGGGGGAGATACGCAGTATTTT. Protein product: CSARGGDTQYF.

The chain links TRBV27 to TRBJ2-7; a weak D match, TRBD2 (7 bases). The CDR3 totals 13 residues. The V end lost 4 bases, the J end lost 3 bases, and 10 bases lay between the germline ends. Germline-derived CDR1 and CDR2 are MNHEY and SMNVEV (reference sequence). The CDR3 region is CASSWGGGYEQYF. The CDR3, as DNA: TGTGCCAGCAGTTGGGGAGGGGGCTACGAGCAGTACTTC.

The chain recombines TRBV5-1 with TRBJ1-5, with D unresolved. The CDR3 sequence is 12 residues long. Germline V CDR1 and CDR2: SGHRS, YFSETQ. V lost 4 bases to trimming and J lost 9 bases, with 11 bases between them. The CDR3 spells CASSPDQGPQHF. CDR3 DNA: TGCGCCAGCAGCCCCGATCAAGGGCCCCAGCATTTT.

The chain recombines TRBV6-4 with TRBJ2-7; the D is unclear. The CDR3 loop spans 15 amino acids. Germline CDR1 reads MRHNA; CDR2 reads SNTAGT. V was clipped by 7 bases and J by 2 bases, with 18 bases between them. In DNA, the CDR3 is TGTGCCAGCAACCTCGTGCGGAGCAGTACCTACGAGCAGTACTTC. Encoded protein: CASNLVRSSTYEQYF.

The chain combines TRBV28 with TRBJ1-5; D gene uncertain. Germline lookup yields CDR1 MDHEN and CDR2 SYDVKM. V lost 5 bases, J lost 4 bases, and 15 bases lay in between. The CDR3 is 15 residues long. The CDR3 DNA reads TGTGCCAGCAGTCCCCAGTGGGTGGGTAATCAGCCCCAGCATTTT. Protein product: CASSPQWVGNQPQHF.

In DNA, the CDR3 is TGTGCCAGCAGTGACAGGGGATATACGCAGTATTTT. Protein product: CASSDRGYTQYF. This chain uses TRBV7-9 with TRBJ2-3; 8 bases align to TRBD1. The V gene end was trimmed by 6 bases and the J gene end by 7 bases; junction bases not matched to a gene: 3. Per germline, CDR1 SEHNR and CDR2 FQNEAQ (reference sequence). This CDR3 comprises 12 residues.

The CDR3 protein is CASSLYSGSATDTQYF. CDR3 nucleotide sequence: TGTGCCAGCAGTCTATATAGCGGGAGCGCCACAGATACGCAGTATTTT. The V and J genes are TRBV7-6 and TRBJ2-3, with 9 bases lining up with TRBD2. Germline loops: CDR1 SGHVS, CDR2 FNYEAQ. The CDR3 has 16 amino acids. The junction had 9 bases not matched to a gene; V was cut back by 6 bases and J by 2 bases.

V usage is TRBV19 and J usage is TRBJ1-5; possibly TRBD1 for D (5 bases). CDR3 length equals 14 residues. Looked up from germline, CDR1 is LNHDA and CDR2 is SQIVND (reference sequence). V was shortened by 2 bases and J by 9 bases, with 14 bases between the two germline ends. The CDR3 reads CASSILGVMRPQHF. The DNA for the CDR3 is TGTGCCAGTAGTATATTGGGGGTCATGAGGCCCCAGCATTTT.

The chain employs TRBV18 and TRBJ1-1; D call uncertain. CDR1 is KGHSH and CDR2 is LQKENI in the germline V gene. The CDR3 is 15 residues long. V dropped 7 bases and J dropped 0 bases, with 15 bases sitting between them. The CDR3 loop is CASLVPTRLNTEAFF. The CDR3 DNA is TGTGCCAGCTTGGTCCCGACTCGTTTGAACACTGAAGCTTTCTTT.

The chain combines TRBV28 with TRBJ2-1; D is perhaps TRBD2 (8 bases). With 6 bases removed from V and 8 bases from J, the gap between germline ends came to 35 bases. The CDR3 loop spans 20 amino acids. The V gene's germline CDR1 is MDHEN and CDR2 SYDVKM. Here the CDR3 DNA reads TGTGCCAGCAGCGGTGACAGGGAGGCAAGCGGGAGCTCCCTGAGGGATGAGCAGTTCTTC. This encodes CASSGDREASGSSLRDEQFF.

CDR3 sequence reads: CASSGAPGEQYF. The DNA of the CDR3 is TGTGCCAGCAGCGGCGCCCCGGGTGAGCAGTACTTC. The rearrangement uses TRBV6-5 and TRBJ2-7; D unclear. CDR1 and CDR2 from the germline V gene are MNHEY and SVGAGI. The CDR3 consists of 12 residues. Trimming pared 6 bases from V and 7 bases from J, leaving 13 bases between.

This chain links TRBV2 with TRBJ2-4, with a possible D match to TRBD2 (6 bases). This CDR3 has 14 amino acids. V was trimmed by 2 bases and J by 9 bases, leaving 14 bases between them. CDR1 is SNHLY, CDR2 FYNNEI, per germline. The CDR3 reads CASSETSSWVIQYF. In DNA form, the CDR3 reads TGTGCCAGCAGTGAAACTAGCTCTTGGGTCATTCAGTACTTC.

The V call is TRBV5-4, the J call TRBJ2-7; 9 nucleotides line up with TRBD2. Germline trimming cut 1 base from V and 6 bases from J; bases unmatched to any gene: 8. The CDR3 is 15 residues long. The germline CDR1 and CDR2 sequences are SGHNT and YYREEE (reference sequence). CDR3 in DNA: TGTGCCAGCAGCTTGCAACAGCGGGGGGCGTTCGAGCAGTACTTC. It translates to CASSLQQRGAFEQYF.

This chain uses TRBV27 with TRBJ2-7, with TRBD1 matching 7 bases. The ends lost 4 bases at V and 9 bases at J; junction bases unmatched: 12. CDR1 and CDR2 (germline): MNHEY, SMNVEV (reference sequence). The CDR3 has 14 residues. The CDR3 loop is CASSSTPPRGTQYF. The CDR3 nucleotides read TGTGCCAGCAGTTCCACCCCCCCCAGGGGGACGCAGTACTTC.